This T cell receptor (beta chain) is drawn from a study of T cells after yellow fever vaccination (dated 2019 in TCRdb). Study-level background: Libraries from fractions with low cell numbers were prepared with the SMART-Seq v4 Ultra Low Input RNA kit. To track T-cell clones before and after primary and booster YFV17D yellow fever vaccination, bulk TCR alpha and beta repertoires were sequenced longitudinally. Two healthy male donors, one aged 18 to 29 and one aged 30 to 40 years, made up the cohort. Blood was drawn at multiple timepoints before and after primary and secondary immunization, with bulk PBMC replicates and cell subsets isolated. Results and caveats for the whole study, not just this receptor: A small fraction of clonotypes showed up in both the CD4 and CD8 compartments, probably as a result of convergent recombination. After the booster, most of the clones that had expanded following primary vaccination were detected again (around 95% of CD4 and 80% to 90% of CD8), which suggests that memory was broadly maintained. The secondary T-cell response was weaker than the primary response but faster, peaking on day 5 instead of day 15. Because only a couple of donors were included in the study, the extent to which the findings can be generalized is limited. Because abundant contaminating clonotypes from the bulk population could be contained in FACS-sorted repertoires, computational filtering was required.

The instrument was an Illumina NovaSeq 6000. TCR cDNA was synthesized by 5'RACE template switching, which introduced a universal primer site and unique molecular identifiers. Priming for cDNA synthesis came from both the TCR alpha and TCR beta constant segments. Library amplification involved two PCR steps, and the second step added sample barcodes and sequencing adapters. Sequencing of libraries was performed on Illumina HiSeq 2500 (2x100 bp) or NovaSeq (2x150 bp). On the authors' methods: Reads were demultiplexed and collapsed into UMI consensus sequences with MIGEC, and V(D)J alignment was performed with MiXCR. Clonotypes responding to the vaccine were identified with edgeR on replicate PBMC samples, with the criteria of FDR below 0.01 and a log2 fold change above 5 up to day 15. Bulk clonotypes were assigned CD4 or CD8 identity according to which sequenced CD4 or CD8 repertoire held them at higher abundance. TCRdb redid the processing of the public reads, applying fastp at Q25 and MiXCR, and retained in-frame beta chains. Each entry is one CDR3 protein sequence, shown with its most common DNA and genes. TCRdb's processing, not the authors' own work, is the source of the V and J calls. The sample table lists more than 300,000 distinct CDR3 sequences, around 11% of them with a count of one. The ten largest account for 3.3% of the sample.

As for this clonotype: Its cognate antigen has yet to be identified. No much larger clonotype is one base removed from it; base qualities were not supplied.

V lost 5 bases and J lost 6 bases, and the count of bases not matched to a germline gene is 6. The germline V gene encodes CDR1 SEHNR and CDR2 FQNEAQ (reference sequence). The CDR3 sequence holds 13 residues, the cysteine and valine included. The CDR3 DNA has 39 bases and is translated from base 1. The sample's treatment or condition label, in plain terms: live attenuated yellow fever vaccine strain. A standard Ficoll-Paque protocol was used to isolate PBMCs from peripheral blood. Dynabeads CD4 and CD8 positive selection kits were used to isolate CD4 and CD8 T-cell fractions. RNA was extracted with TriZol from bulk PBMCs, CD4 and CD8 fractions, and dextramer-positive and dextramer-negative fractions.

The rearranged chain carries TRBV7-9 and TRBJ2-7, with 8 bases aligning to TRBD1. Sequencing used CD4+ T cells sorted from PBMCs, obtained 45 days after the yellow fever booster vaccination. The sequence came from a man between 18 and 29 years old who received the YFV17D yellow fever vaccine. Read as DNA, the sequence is TGTGCCAGCAGCGGACGACAGGGGTCCGAGCAGTACGTC. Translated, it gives CASSGRQGSEQYV.